This is a list of T cell receptor beta chains from one sample in a study of T cell responses to AZD1222 COVID-19 vaccine. The protocol was immunoSEQ multiplex PCR, while the TCRdb copy is restricted to in-frame clones and leaves out a portion. The table lists over 140,000 clones, 92% of them singletons. Sequences were derived from peripheral blood, sampled on day 0 of AZD1222 vaccination. These receptors all come from an adult in good health. Both conserved end residues are part of each CDR3. Each record gives: clone size, D gene, J gene, V gene, CDR3 DNA, CDR3 protein. D genes are given only for firm matches. Only part of the rows carry a size: once, few, many, or a class if the clone is expanded.

>-|-|TRBJ2-4|TRBV7-2
TGTGCCAGCAGCTTAGTAGGGTTAGCCAAAAACATTCAGTACTTC
CASSLVGLAKNIQYF
>-|-|TRBJ1-1|TRBV2
TGTGCCAGCCAAGTGGACAGGAACACTGAAGCTTTCTTT
CASQVDRNTEAFF
>-|-|TRBJ1-5|TRBV5-4
TGTGCCAGCAGCTCGGGACCGGATGTTCAGCCCCAGCATTTT
CASSSGPDVQPQHF
>-|TRBD1|TRBJ2-4|TRBV6-5
TGTGCCAGCAGTTACGGAGGGACAGGAGACATTCAGTACTTC
CASSYGGTGDIQYF
>-|TRBD2|TRBJ2-1|TRBV5-1
TGCGCCAGCAGCTTGAATAGCGGGGTGTACAATGAGCAGTTCTTC
CASSLNSGVYNEQFF
>few|-|TRBJ2-1|TRBV9
TGTGCCAGCAGCGCCCAGGGTCAGTCCTACAATGAGCAGTTCTTC
CASSAQGQSYNEQFF
>-|-|TRBJ2-5|TRBV28
TGTGCCAGCAGTTTGACAGTCTCCCTCCACAAAGAGACCCAGTACTTC
CASSLTVSLHKETQYF
>-|TRBD1|TRBJ1-1|TRBV15
TGTGCCACCAGCAGAGCGGGACAGGGTTTCACTGAAGCTTTCTTT
CATSRAGQGFTEAFF
>once|-|TRBJ1-4|TRBV28
TGTGCCAGCAGTCCTACTGACAGGAGTAATGAAAAACTGTTTTTT
CASSPTDRSNEKLFF
>-|-|TRBJ1-1|TRBV6-6
TGTGCCAGCGGCCAGGCGCCGCGGGGAAGTACTGAAGCTTTCTTT
CASGQAPRGSTEAFF
>-|-|TRBJ2-1|TRBV27
TGTGCCAGCAGTTTATCGATGTCGGGAGTGAGCTCCTACAATGAGCAGTTCTTC
CASSLSMSGVSSYNEQFF
>-|-|TRBJ2-7|TRBV10-3
TGTGCCATCAGTGACGTCCAGGGTCCCACCGGCAACGAGCAGTACTTC
CAISDVQGPTGNEQYF
>-|-|TRBJ1-4|TRBV5-1
TGCGCCAGCAGCTTACAGTTTGCAACTAATGAAAAACTGTTTTTT
CASSLQFATNEKLFF
>-|TRBD1|TRBJ2-1|TRBV6-2/TRBV6-3
TGTGCCAGCAGTTACACACCCGGGACAGTATTCCATAATGAGCAGTTCTTC
CASSYTPGTVFHNEQFF
>-|-|TRBJ1-3|TRBV18
TGTGCCAGCTCACCACTAGGAAGATCTGGAAACACCATATATTTT
CASSPLGRSGNTIYF
>-|TRBD2|TRBJ2-3|TRBV5-1
TGCGCCAGCAGCTATAGCGGGGGAAGTGCTAGCACAGATACGCAGTATTTT
CASSYSGGSASTDTQYF
>-|-|TRBJ2-1|TRBV5-1
TGCGCCAGCAGTTATGACTCTGGCTCCTACAATGAGCAGTTCTTC
CASSYDSGSYNEQFF
>few|-|TRBJ2-7|TRBV2
TGTGCCAGCCTTCAAGGGACCCCCTACGAGCAGTACTTC
CASLQGTPYEQYF
>-|-|TRBJ1-2|TRBV27
TGTGCCAGCAGTTATAGGACACCGGGCCTCCCTAACTATGGCTACACCTTC
CASSYRTPGLPNYGYTF
>once|TRBD1|TRBJ1-2|TRBV6-5
TGTGCCAGCAGTAGAACAGGGGGCCATGGCTACACCTTC
CASSRTGGHGYTF
>-|-|TRBJ2-7|TRBV7-9
TGTGCCAGCAGCGCGGGCGGATTCTACGAGCAGTACTTC
CASSAGGFYEQYF
>-|-|TRBJ1-4|TRBV12-3/TRBV12-4
TGTGCCAGCTCAGACCTTAATGAAAAACTGTTTTTT
CASSDLNEKLFF
>-|-|TRBJ2-1|TRBV14
TGTGCCAGCAGCCAAGATTTGAGACAGGTTAGTCTATACGGGCAGTTCTTC
CASSQDLRQVSLYGQFF
>-|-|TRBJ1-1|TRBV5-4
TGTGCCAGCAGCTTGCTCAGCTCTTATGAAGCTTTCTTT
CASSLLSSYEAFF
>-|-|TRBJ1-5|TRBV19
TGTGCCAGTAGTGGGGGTAGGGGTATGGACGTTCAGCCCCAGCATTTT
CASSGGRGMDVQPQHF
>-|TRBD1|TRBJ1-2|TRBV27
TGTGCCAGCAGTTCAGGGGGCTCGGGGGGCTACACCTTC
CASSSGGSGGYTF
>-|-|TRBJ2-5|TRBV29-1
TGCAGCGTTGAGGGACGATTACAGGCGGGAGAGACCCAGTACTTC
CSVEGRLQAGETQYF
>-|-|TRBJ2-5|TRBV2
TGTGCCAGCAGTGAAAGCCCCCAAGAGACCCAGTACTTC
CASSESPQETQYF
>-|-|TRBJ1-1|TRBV2
TGTGCCAGCAGGACCCCCGCGGACACTGAAGCTTTCTTT
CASRTPADTEAFF
>-|TRBD2|TRBJ2-1|TRBV19
TGTGCCAGTTCCCGTTGGAGCGGGAGTGTTCAGAATGAGCAGTTCTTC
CASSRWSGSVQNEQFF
>-|TRBD2|TRBJ2-2|TRBV27
TGTGCCAGCAGTTTATGGTCTAGCGGAAGGGGCACCGGGGAGCTGTTTTTT
CASSLWSSGRGTGELFF
>-|-|TRBJ1-5|TRBV28
TGTGCCAGCAGTTTATCAGGGGCGAAATTAGGTCAGCCCCAGCATTTT
CASSLSGAKLGQPQHF
>-|TRBD1|TRBJ1-1|TRBV5-1
TGCGCCAGCAGCAAGGACAGGGGGGGTTCTGAAGCTTTCTTT
CASSKDRGGSEAFF
>-|-|TRBJ2-5|TRBV7-9
TGTGCCAGCAGCACCCGTCGGGGGTCGTCCCAAGAGACCCAGTACTTC
CASSTRRGSSQETQYF
>-|TRBD2|TRBJ2-7|TRBV15
TGTGCCACCAGCAGAGATCGGCCGGGGGGCGGGAGGGCCAGTGAGCAGTACTTC
CATSRDRPGGGRASEQYF
>few|TRBD1|TRBJ1-6|TRBV11-2
TGTGCCAGCAGCTCAACAGGGGTTGGCTCACCCCTCCACTTT
CASSSTGVGSPLHF
>once|-|TRBJ1-5|TRBV10-2
TGCGCCAGCAGACAGGGACTGAGCAATCAGCCCCAGCATTTT
CASRQGLSNQPQHF
>-|TRBD2|TRBJ2-1|TRBV5-1
TGCGCCAGCAGCTTGGATAGTAGCGGGTTTGAGCAGTTCTTC
CASSLDSSGFEQFF
>-|TRBD1|TRBJ2-2|TRBV10-3
TGTGCCATCAGCGTCGGGACAGGGCCCGGGGAGCTGTTTTTT
CAISVGTGPGELFF
>-|-|TRBJ1-5|TRBV7-2
TGTGCCAGCAGCTTGTCCAGACATCAGCCCCAGCATTTT
CASSLSRHQPQHF
>-|TRBD2|TRBJ2-7|TRBV7-2
TGTGCCAGCAGCTTAGGTAGCGGGAGCCTCTCCTACGAGCAGTACTTC
CASSLGSGSLSYEQYF
>-|-|TRBJ1-3|TRBV7-8
TGTGCCAGCAGCTTAGGGGCCGGAAACACCATATATTTT
CASSLGAGNTIYF
>once|-|TRBJ1-1|TRBV29-1
TGCAGCGTTAGAACAGGGAACACTGAAGCTTTCTTT
CSVRTGNTEAFF
>-|TRBD2|TRBJ2-3|TRBV5-5
TGTGCCAGCAGACGGCTAGCGGGAGGGCCGGAAACAGATACGCAGTATTTT
CASRRLAGGPETDTQYF